This TCR beta chain was captured in a study of blood T cell repertoires in COVID-19. For the study at large: Acute-phase and convalescent COVID-19 samples originated in the United States, Italy and Spain. The cDNA or gDNA used as material had been derived from T cells, B-cell-depleted T cells, or PBMCs.

TCRdb keeps only in-frame clones here, not all; method: immunoSEQ multiplex PCR. This table has more than 90,000 clones, roughly nine tenths appearing once. The CDR3 sequence is 17 residues long. The germline V gene encodes CDR1 MNHNS and CDR2 SASEGT. The V segment lost 2 bases and the J segment 3 bases; nucleotides outside the gene matches: 8. Sequencing was performed on peripheral blood. This chain connects TRBV6-1 to TRBJ2-1; 9 bases fit TRBD2. This TCR came from a man aged 35 to 55 with acute or convalescent COVID-19. CDR3 residues: CASSETTSGLNYNEQFF. The CDR3 nucleotides read TGTGCCAGCAGTGAAACGACTAGCGGCCTCAACTACAATGAGCAGTTCTTC.